This T cell receptor beta chain was recovered during a study of CD8+CD57+ T cells in acquired aplastic anemia. Study-wide findings and caveats: Patients and controls turned out to have more than 25 CD8+ CDR3 sequences in common.

Flow cytometry had shown expanded CD8+CD57+ cells in the patients chosen for sequencing. TCR beta VDJ and CDR3 were profiled, and genomic DNA was the template. TCRdb redid the calling of the reads with MiXCR, one entry per CDR3 protein. The sample holds 200,000 to 250,000 distinct CDR3 sequences, roughly 50% seen once. Unmatched junction bases numbered 5, after V lost 4 bases and J lost 1 base. Germline loops: CDR1 SGDLS, CDR2 YYNGEE. The CDR3 spans 15 residues. The sample holds many counts of this clonotype. Antigen unknown. The V call is TRBV9, the J call TRBJ2-3; TRBD2 matches at 8 bases. The specimen was sorted CD4+, CD8+, or CD8+CD57+ T cells (not recorded which) from PBMCs. The sequence derives from a human donor with aplastic anemia. Here the CDR3 reads CASSQHGGGTDTQYF. The CDR3 nucleotides are TGTGCCAGCAGCCAACACGGGGGGGGCACAGATACGCAGTATTTT.